The next 27 T cell receptor beta chains were all read from a single sample in a study of shared clonotypes between healthy human individuals. CD8 cells classed as naive were CD45RO-negative and positively selected for CCR7, excluding terminally differentiated effector memory CD45RA+ cells. Repertoires were generated with immunoSEQ multiplex PCR, while TCRdb's copy carries only in-frame clones and drops some. In the table there are 2 million to 2.5 million clones, about 92% of which are singletons. The sequenced sample consisted of naive CD8+ T cells from PBMCs. The source of these receptors is a young man in good health. Some clones in this sample may be carry-over from other donors' samples.

The CDR3 here is CASNSDLGTTEAFF. In nucleotides, the CDR3 is TGTGCCAGCAACTCAGATTTGGGGACCACTGAAGCTTTCTTT. V gene TRBV7-9 combines with J gene TRBJ1-1; weak D call: TRBD1 (5 bases). The V end was cut by 7 bases, the J end by 4 bases, with 16 bases between. Germline CDR1 and CDR2: SEHNR and FQNEAQ (reference sequence). The length of the CDR3 is 14 residues.

The chain combines TRBV10-3 with TRBJ2-7; D is possibly TRBD2 (6 bases). Trimming took 6 bases from V and 7 from J, leaving 22 bases between them. The CDR3 spans 15 residues. CDR1 ENHRY and CDR2 SYGVKD come from the germline V gene. The CDR3 coding sequence is TGTGCCATCAGCACCCCACGACAGTCCGGAGGGGAGCAGTACTTC. It encodes CAISTPRQSGGEQYF.

The genes are TRBV19 and TRBJ1-1, with TRBD1 matching over 7 bases. J gave up 4 bases and V 8 bases, and 7 bases lay outside the gene matches. Germline V gene sequence: CDR1 LNHDA, CDR2 SQIVND (reference sequence). The CDR3 has 13 amino acids. The CDR3 spells CASRDRAFTEAFF. The CDR3 DNA reads as TGTGCCAGTCGTGACAGGGCGTTCACTGAAGCTTTCTTT. The full variable domain, with the rest looked up from reference TRBV19 and TRBJ1-1, is DGGITQSPKYLFRKEGQNVTLSCEQNLNHDAMYWYRQDPGQGLRLIYYSQIVNDFQKGDIAEGYSVSREKKESFPLTVTSAQKNPTAFYLCASRDRAFTEAFFGQGTRLTVV.

In its sample, this clone was seen a few times. The V and J genes are TRBV7-9 and TRBJ1-1, with D tentatively TRBD1 (6 bases). This CDR3 has 14 amino acids. V was shortened by 5 bases and J by 6 bases, with 16 bases between the two germline ends. CDR1 is SEHNR and CDR2 is FQNEAQ in the germline V gene (reference sequence). The DNA for the CDR3 is TGTGCCAGCAGCCGACACCCGGACAGACCTGAAGCTTTCTTT. It translates to CASSRHPDRPEAFF.

The genes are TRBV27 and TRBJ2-1, with D maybe TRBD2 (5 bases). The length of the CDR3 is 14 residues. Germline-derived CDR1 and CDR2 are MNHEY and SMNVEV (reference sequence). Between the trimmed V and J ends, which lost 2 bases and 6 bases, there was a span of 11 bases. The CDR3 sequence is CASSLRTGSNEQFF. The CDR3 DNA reads as TGTGCCAGCAGTTTAAGAACGGGGAGCAATGAGCAGTTCTTC.

The rearrangement joins TRBV4-3 to TRBJ2-7; D may match TRBD1 or TRBD2 (6 bases each). The V end lost 2 bases, the J end lost 2 bases, and 13 bases lay between the germline ends. Germline V gives CDR1 LGHNA, CDR2 YSLEER. The CDR3 runs to 15 residues. The CDR3 protein is CASSQSRGGTYEQYF. CDR3 bases: TGCGCCAGCAGCCAATCCAGGGGAGGTACCTACGAGCAGTACTTC.

The gene calls are TRBV9 and TRBJ2-3; the match to TRBD1 covers 7 bases. Germline values: CDR1 SGDLS, CDR2 YYNGEE. V was pared by 2 bases and J by 5 bases, with 11 bases of the junction left unmatched. This CDR3 is built from 16 residues. The CDR3 DNA reads TGTGCCAGCAGCGTCAACAGGGGACGAGGCGTAGATACGCAGTATTTT. Encoded protein: CASSVNRGRGVDTQYF.

The V call is TRBV2, the J call TRBJ1-5, with a possible D match to TRBD1 (6 bases). V was trimmed by 6 bases and J by 5 bases, leaving 11 bases between them. The CDR3 covers 13 residues. CDR1 SNHLY and CDR2 FYNNEI come from the germline V gene. DNA for the CDR3: TGTGCCAGCAGGGCGGGGGGCGATCAGCCCCAGCATTTT. Amino acid sequence: CASRAGGDQPQHF.

The V call is TRBV5-6, the J call TRBJ1-3; no clear D gene. Looked up from germline, CDR1 is SGHDT and CDR2 is YYEEEE. V lost 2 bases and J 0 bases, leaving 6 bases between the germline ends. This CDR3 comprises 14 residues. The DNA of the CDR3 is TGTGCCAGCAGCTTTATGAGCTCTGGAAACACCATATATTTT. Its protein product is CASSFMSSGNTIYF.

As concerns this clone: The same CDR3 also results from other DNA sequences found in this sample. This chain joins TRBV9 and TRBJ2-7, with 9 bases fitting TRBD1. The CDR3 length is 14 residues. Germline V CDR1 and CDR2: SGDLS, YYNGEE. Trimming removed 3 bases from V and 1 base from J; junction bases left unmatched: 2. CDR3 DNA sequence: TGTGCCAGCAGCGGGGACAGGGATTCCTACGAGCAGTACTTC. This encodes CASSGDRDSYEQYF.

Of note for this clone: A junction boundary mismatches the germline segment, possibly from a read error. The J gene is TRBJ2-7, the V gene TRBV7-9, with no clear D. The CDR3 contains 12 residues. Germline V gives CDR1 SEHNR, CDR2 FQNEAQ (reference sequence). The chain's CDR3 is CASNLSSYEQYF. The CDR3 region has the DNA TGTGCCAGCAACTTAAGTAGCTACGAGCAGTACTTC. The complete variable domain, with remaining parts taken from reference TRBV7-9 and TRBJ2-7, reads DTGVSQNPRHKITKRGQNVTFRCDPISEHNRLYWYRQTLGQGPEFLTYFQNEAQLEKSRLLSDRFSAERPKGSFSTLEIQRTEQGDSAMYLCASNLSSYEQYFGPGTRLTVT.

Points on this clone: The same CDR3 can be traced to other DNA sequences in this sample. The gene calls are TRBV7-9 and TRBJ2-7; no definite D call. This CDR3 has 13 amino acids. Germline V CDR1 and CDR2: SEHNR, FQNEAQ (reference sequence). Deletions cut 5 bases from V and 2 bases from J, with 10 bases between. The CDR3 here is CASSLTETYEQYF. Written as DNA, the CDR3 is TGTGCCAGCAGCCTCACTGAGACCTACGAGCAGTACTTC.

The chain combines TRBV7-3 with TRBJ2-3, with a tentative D call TRBD2 (5 bases). The germline V gene has CDR1 SGHTA and CDR2 FQGTGA. With 2 bases removed from V and 8 bases from J, the gap between germline ends came to 17 bases. The CDR3 has 15 residues. This CDR3 reads CASSLYGGGGGTQYF. The CDR3, as DNA: TGTGCCAGCAGCTTATATGGCGGAGGAGGAGGTACGCAGTATTTT.

The rearrangement links TRBV29-1 to TRBJ2-1; a weak D match, TRBD2 (7 bases). Germline V gives CDR1 SQVTM, CDR2 ANQGSEA. V was clipped by 3 bases and J by 0 bases, with 15 bases between them. This CDR3 spans 16 amino acids. The CDR3 loop is CSVETEGGFSYNEQFF. CDR3 DNA sequence: TGCAGCGTTGAGACCGAGGGGGGGTTCTCCTACAATGAGCAGTTCTTC.

CDR3 region: CASSRRGVAGGTDTQYF. The CDR3 DNA follows: TGTGCCAGCAGCCGACGCGGGGTAGCGGGGGGCACAGATACGCAGTATTTT. This chain links TRBV7-9 with TRBJ2-3; 9 bases are a match to TRBD2. V lost 5 bases and J lost 1; bases outside the gene matches: 10. From germline, CDR1 is SEHNR and CDR2 FQNEAQ (reference sequence). CDR3 length equals 17 residues.

This clone was detected only a few times. The rearrangement joins TRBV2 to TRBJ1-3; D unclear. The germline V gene has CDR1 SNHLY and CDR2 FYNNEI. The CDR3 is made up of 12 amino acids. Trimming removed 6 bases at V and 7 bases at J, with 10 bases between. CDR3 residues: CASRPRENTIYF. The DNA of the CDR3 is TGTGCCAGCAGACCCAGAGAGAACACCATATATTTT.

This chain connects TRBV27 to TRBJ1-4; 9 bases match TRBD1. Germline V CDR1 and CDR2: MNHEY, SMNVEV (reference sequence). The CDR3 covers 14 residues. The V and J ends lost 8 bases and 6 bases, in that order; junction bases with no gene match: 7. The CDR3 is CASRLRDRDEKLFF. Here the CDR3 DNA reads TGTGCCAGCCGACTCCGGGACAGGGATGAAAAACTGTTTTTT.

The rearrangement uses TRBV11-3 and TRBJ2-7, with D unclear. CDR1 SGHNT and CDR2 YENEEA come from the germline V gene. The CDR3 consists of 13 residues. Trimming removed 2 bases at V and 2 bases at J, with 7 bases between. The CDR3: CASSLKLPYEQYF. The CDR3 DNA is TGTGCCAGCAGCTTAAAACTTCCCTACGAGCAGTACTTC. The full variable domain, its missing parts supplied by reference TRBV11-3 and TRBJ2-7, is EAGVVQSPRYKIIEKKQPVAFWCNPISGHNTLYWYLQNLGQGPELLIRYENEEAVDDSQLPKDRFSAERLKGVDSTLKIQPAELGDSAVYLCASSLKLPYEQYFGPGTRLTVT.

This chain uses TRBV4-1 with TRBJ1-2, with D unclear. Germline CDR1 and CDR2: MGHRA and YSYEKL. The CDR3 sequence is 12 residues long. V was pared by 3 bases and J by 8 bases, with 10 bases between. CDR3 coding DNA: TGCGCCAGCAGCCACGGCACGCGGGGCTACACCTTC. This translates into CASSHGTRGYTF.

The rearrangement joins TRBV11-2 to TRBJ1-5, with D tentatively TRBD1 (5 bases). CDR1 SGHAT and CDR2 FQNNGV come from the germline V gene. With 2 bases removed from V and 7 bases from J, the gap between germline ends came to 12 bases. The CDR3 loop spans 14 amino acids. The CDR3 DNA follows: TGTGCCAGCAGCTTATTTAGGGGTGGCCAGCCCCAGCATTTT. Residues: CASSLFRGGQPQHF.

This clone appeared a single time. The chain recombines TRBV27 with TRBJ1-5; 10 bases are a match to TRBD1. The ends lost 6 bases at V and 1 base at J; junction bases unmatched: 3. Germline V lookup: CDR1 MNHEY, CDR2 SMNVEV (reference sequence). This CDR3 has 15 amino acids. The chain's CDR3 is CASSQDRGSNQPQHF. CDR3 sequence (DNA): TGTGCCAGCAGCCAGGACAGGGGGAGCAATCAGCCCCAGCATTTT.

The V gene is TRBV7-3, the J gene TRBJ2-3; D gene ambiguous. The CDR3 runs 14 residues. V was trimmed by 5 bases and J by 0 bases, leaving 9 bases between them. Germline V CDR1 and CDR2: SGHTA, FQGTGA. CDR3 residues: CASSTARSTDTQYF. The CDR3 DNA is TGTGCCAGCAGCACCGCTAGAAGCACAGATACGCAGTATTTT.

The chain combines TRBV6-5 with TRBJ2-1; possibly TRBD2 for D (5 bases). The CDR3 loop spans 14 amino acids. The V gene's germline CDR1 is MNHEY and CDR2 SVGAGI. Trimming stripped 5 bases from V and 10 bases from J, with 18 bases between. The CDR3 sequence is CASSRSPETGEQFF. Here the CDR3 DNA reads TGTGCCAGCAGTCGTAGCCCAGAGACGGGAGAGCAGTTCTTC.

V usage is TRBV18 and J usage is TRBJ2-3, with no clear D. This CDR3 comprises 16 residues. The ends were cut back, 6 bases at V and 0 bases at J, with 16 bases in the middle. The germline V gene has CDR1 KGHSH and CDR2 LQKENI. This CDR3 is CASSLERPPSTDTQYF. CDR3 in DNA: TGTGCCAGCTCCCTGGAACGACCCCCTAGCACAGATACGCAGTATTTT.

In this sample, this clone turned up once. V usage is TRBV11-2 and J usage is TRBJ2-7; TRBD2 matches 8 bases. The CDR3 totals 18 residues. The V gene's germline CDR1 is SGHAT and CDR2 FQNNGV. The junction had 17 bases not matched to a gene; V was cut back by 0 bases and J by 7 bases. The CDR3 spells CASSLDIWREAARGEQYF. In DNA form, the CDR3 reads TGTGCCAGCAGCTTAGATATCTGGCGGGAGGCCGCAAGGGGGGAGCAGTACTTC.

This clone was recorded once. CDR3 sequence reads: CAMLDPGTGEHYGYTF. DNA of the CDR3: TGTGCCATGCTCGACCCCGGGACAGGGGAGCACTATGGCTACACCTTC. This chain connects TRBV10-3 to TRBJ1-2; 10 bases are a match to TRBD1. Germline V CDR1 and CDR2: ENHRY, SYGVKD. This CDR3 has 16 amino acids. Trimming at V came to 9 bases and at J to 3 bases, leaving 13 bases not matched to a gene.

This chain uses TRBV11-3 with TRBJ2-1, with 12 positions matching TRBD1. Looked up from germline, CDR1 is SGHNT and CDR2 is YENEEA. This CDR3 region has 16 residues. V lost 4 bases to trimming and J lost 8 bases; unmatched junction nucleotides: 9. The CDR3 sequence: CASSSRQGQGADEQFF. The CDR3 DNA sequence: TGTGCCAGCAGCTCAAGACAGGGACAGGGGGCGGATGAGCAGTTCTTC.